This is a list of T cell receptor beta chains from one sample in a study of blood T cell repertoires in COVID-19. Measured with immunoSEQ multiplex PCR; TCRdb has only the in-frame clones, and not every one. Among roughly 45,000 clones, 70% to 80% were seen once, and the ten largest hold around 30%. Specimen: peripheral blood. These receptors all stem from a woman aged 65 to 85 with acute or convalescent COVID-19. The CDR3 runs from the conserved cysteine through the conserved F or W. Each record gives: clone size, J gene, V gene, D gene, CDR3 DNA, CDR3 protein. The D gene is left open where the match is weak. Rows may omit the clone size; those that give it use once, few, many or a size class.

>-|TRBJ1-1|TRBV2|TRBD1
TGTGCCACCCTTAGGACAGGCCGCACTGAAGCTTTCTTT
CATLRTGRTEAFF
>once|TRBJ1-5|TRBV6-1|-
TGTGCCAGCAGTGAGATAGGGAGACTTCGGAGTCAGCCCCAGCATTTT
CASSEIGRLRSQPQHF
>-|TRBJ1-2|TRBV6-1|TRBD1
TGTGCCAGCAGTGAAGCGGCAGGGGGTAACACCGCTAACTATGGCTACACCTTC
CASSEAAGGNTANYGYTF
>once|TRBJ1-2|TRBV6-1|-
TGTGCCAGCAGTGAAGGCCAGTGGGAGTACACCTTC
CASSEGQWEYTF
>-|TRBJ1-1|TRBV29-1|TRBD1
TGCAGCGCTGCCGGGACAGGAGTTGAAGCTTTCTTT
CSAAGTGVEAFF
>-|TRBJ2-7|TRBV7-8|TRBD2
TGTGCCAGCAGCTTTACGGGCGGGAGGGCCGCCTACGAGCAGTACTTC
CASSFTGGRAAYEQYF
>-|TRBJ1-6|TRBV4-3|-
TGCGCCAGCAGCCAATATAGATCACCCCTCCACTTT
CASSQYRSPLHF
>-|TRBJ1-1|TRBV10-3|-
TGTGCCATCAGTGACCGGGGGGGCGCGATCACTGAAGCTTTCTTT
CAISDRGGAITEAFF
>-|TRBJ1-4|TRBV11-2|TRBD1
TGTGCCAGCAGCTTAAGAGGGACAGGGGTTGAAAAACTGTTTTTT
CASSLRGTGVEKLFF
>-|TRBJ2-7|TRBV4-3|-
TGCGCCAGCAGCGCTAGACAGTTGGGCTCCTACGAGCAGTACTTC
CASSARQLGSYEQYF
>once|TRBJ2-7|TRBV5-1|-
TGCGCCAGCAGCTTGGAGGGCTGGGGGCCAGATTACGAGCAGTACTTC
CASSLEGWGPDYEQYF
>-|TRBJ1-4|TRBV28|TRBD1
TGTGCCAGCAGTTTAGGACAGGGGAAAAAACTGTTTTTT
CASSLGQGKKLFF
>-|TRBJ1-1|TRBV28|-
TGTGCCACCCTCGGGGGGGGGAAAACTGAAGCTTTCTTT
CATLGGGKTEAFF
>-|TRBJ2-3|TRBV6-2/TRBV6-3|TRBD2
TGTGCCAGCAGTTACGGGATTCTAGCGGGGGCTACAGATACGCAGTATTTT
CASSYGILAGATDTQYF
>-|TRBJ1-2|TRBV6-6|-
TGTGCCAGCAGTCTACCTAAGGGGGGGGGCTACACCTTC
CASSLPKGGGYTF
>-|TRBJ1-3|TRBV9|-
TGTGCCAGCAGCGTAGCTGGCTTTGGAAACACCATATATTTT
CASSVAGFGNTIYF
>once|TRBJ2-7|TRBV18|-
TGTGCCAGCTCACCAGTAGGGGACAAGGAAGCCTACGAGCAGTACTTC
CASSPVGDKEAYEQYF
>-|TRBJ1-2|TRBV5-4|TRBD1
TGTGCCAGCAGCTTGACAGGGGCGCAGGGTGGCTACACCTTC
CASSLTGAQGGYTF
>-|TRBJ2-7|TRBV29-1|-
TGCAGCGTTGGGGCCGTCAGGGCGACCTACGAGCAGTACTTC
CSVGAVRATYEQYF
>-|TRBJ2-3|TRBV10-2|-
TGCGCCAGCAAAGGCGGGGTGAGCACAGATACGCAGTATTTT
CASKGGVSTDTQYF
>-|TRBJ2-2|TRBV9|-
TGTGCCAGCAGCGTAAGGGGTTCCGGGGAGCTGTTTTTT
CASSVRGSGELFF
>-|TRBJ1-4|TRBV7-6|-
TGTGCCAGCAGCTCGGGGGACCCTGGAAAAGAAAAACTGTTTTTT
CASSSGDPGKEKLFF
>-|TRBJ1-3|TRBV9|TRBD1
TGTGCCAGCAGCGTAGCCGGGACAGCAAAAAACACCATATATTTT
CASSVAGTAKNTIYF
>-|TRBJ2-5|TRBV10-1|TRBD2
TGCGCCAGCAGCCCCGGGACTAGCGGGGGAGAGACCCAGTACTTC
CASSPGTSGGETQYF
>few|TRBJ2-5|TRBV5-4|TRBD1
TGTGCCAGCAACGACCGCACAGGGGGGCAAGAGACCCAGTACTTC
CASNDRTGGQETQYF
>-|TRBJ1-4|TRBV30|-
TGTGCCTGGTTGGGGGGGGGTGAAAAACTGTTTTTT
CAWLGGGEKLFF
>-|TRBJ2-2|TRBV11-3|-
TGTGCCAGCAGCTTAGGTGGCGACACGAACACCGGGGAGCTGTTTTTT
CASSLGGDTNTGELFF
>-|TRBJ2-1|TRBV6-6|-
TGTGCCAGCAGAACGGGAGCATCCTACAATGAGCAGTTCTTC
CASRTGASYNEQFF
>-|TRBJ2-7|TRBV7-3|TRBD1
TGTGCCAGCAGCTTAAAGCCGGGACAGGGATACGAGCAGTACTTC
CASSLKPGQGYEQYF
>-|TRBJ1-5|TRBV29-1|-
TGCAGCGTTGGAGCGGCGAGCAATCAGCCCCAGCATTTT
CSVGAASNQPQHF
>-|TRBJ2-7|TRBV5-5|-
TGTGCCAGCAGCCCCGAGTTGCGCCACGAGCAGTACTTC
CASSPELRHEQYF
>-|TRBJ2-1|TRBV6-1|-
TGTGCCAGCAGTGATATGGGACAACGATACAATGAGCAGTTCTTC
CASSDMGQRYNEQFF
>-|TRBJ2-5|TRBV28|TRBD2
TGTGCCAGCAGCCTCCCCGCGGGAGGGTGGGAGACCCAGTACTTC
CASSLPAGGWETQYF
>-|TRBJ2-1|TRBV20-1|-
TGCAGTGCTAGTTTCTTCGCGTCTGAGCAGTTCTTC
CSASFFASEQFF
>-|TRBJ2-5|TRBV7-6|-
TGTGCCAGCAGCTTATATAGCCAAGAGACCCAGTACTTC
CASSLYSQETQYF
>-|TRBJ1-5|TRBV29-1|-
TGCAGCGTTGAAGATATGTTCAGTTGCAATCAGCCCCAGCATTTT
CSVEDMFSCNQPQHF
>-|TRBJ1-6|TRBV5-4|-
TGTGCCAGCAGCCCCGGGGGGAATTCACCCCTCCACTTT
CASSPGGNSPLHF
>-|TRBJ1-4|TRBV5-1|TRBD1
TGCGCCAGCAGCACTATACCTCGACAGGGGGGTGACGAAAAACTGTTTTTT
CASSTIPRQGGDEKLFF
>-|TRBJ1-5|TRBV18|-
TGTGCCAGCTCGGGAGAATACGATCAGCCCCAGCATTTT
CASSGEYDQPQHF
>-|TRBJ2-1|TRBV6-5|-
TGTGCCAGCAGGCGGCTTCTTTACAATGAGCAGTTCTTC
CASRRLLYNEQFF
>-|TRBJ1-2|TRBV30|TRBD1
TGTGCCTGGAGAGACAGGGATTCGAGCGGCTACACCTTC
CAWRDRDSSGYTF
>-|TRBJ1-5|TRBV6-2/TRBV6-3|-
TGTGCCAGCAGCAACTACAATCAGCCCCAGCATTTT
CASSNYNQPQHF